These 5 T cell receptor beta chains share one sample of origin, sequenced in a study of blood T cell repertoires in COVID-19. The protocol was immunoSEQ multiplex PCR, while the TCRdb copy is restricted to in-frame clones and leaves out a portion. Here the sample spans roughly 76,000 clones, 70% to 80% being singletons. Input material: peripheral blood. The receptors were sampled from a human donor in a cohort sampled during active COVID-19.

This sequence joins TRBV21-1 and TRBJ2-7; TRBD1, the D gene given by the table, was not confirmed from the DNA. TRBV21-1 is reported as a pseudogene. This CDR3 region has 14 residues. CDR3 coding DNA: TGTGCCAGCAGCATCCCCCGAGGGGGCTACGAGCAGTACTTC. Its protein is CASSIPRGGYEQYF.

This clone was observed a few times. The J gene is TRBJ1-6, the V gene TRBV4-1; 11 bases align to TRBD1. V gave up 2 bases and J gave up 10 bases; unmatched junction bases: 7. The length of the CDR3 is 16 residues. The V gene's germline CDR1 is MGHRA and CDR2 YSYEKL. The CDR3 DNA reads as TGCGCCAGCAGCCAAAGCCGGACAGGGGGCCTATCACCCCTCCACTTT. It specifies CASSQSRTGGLSPLHF.

The rearrangement joins TRBV5-1 to TRBJ2-3, with TRBD2 matching 11 bases. The CDR3 contains 14 residues. Germline-derived CDR1 and CDR2 are SGHRS and YFSETQ. Unmatched junction bases numbered 6, after V lost 4 bases and J lost 8 bases. The CDR3 DNA is TGCGCCAGCAGCGTCACTAGCGGGAGCTCTACGCAGTATTTT. Its protein is CASSVTSGSSTQYF. The entire variable domain, with the rest obtained from reference TRBV5-1 and TRBJ2-3, is as follows: KAGVTQTPRYLIKTRGQQVTLSCSPISGHRSVSWYQQTPGQGLQFLFEYFSETQRNKGNFPGRFSGRQFSNSRSEMNVSTLELGDSALYLCASSVTSGSSTQYFGPGTRLTVL.

The V gene is TRBV29-1, the J gene TRBJ2-1, with D perhaps matching TRBD2 (5 bases). The ends were cut back, 2 bases at V and 7 bases at J, with 12 bases in the middle. The CDR3 sequence is 13 residues long. Per germline, CDR1 SQVTM and CDR2 ANQGSEA. The CDR3 is CSVESKSGNEQFF. The CDR3 DNA sequence: TGCAGCGTTGAAAGCAAGTCGGGGAATGAGCAGTTCTTC.

The chain is built from TRBV6-2 or TRBV6-3 and TRBJ2-2, with 10 positions matching TRBD2. Germline lookup yields CDR1 MNHEY and CDR2 SVGEGT. The CDR3 spans 19 residues. V lost 2 bases, J lost 7 bases, and 16 bases stayed unmatched. CDR3 nucleotide sequence: TGTGCCAGCAGTTACGGGGTAGCGGGAGGCCCCTCGGTGAGCGGGGAGCTGTTTTTT. Translating gives CASSYGVAGGPSVSGELFF.